The TCR beta chain under discussion was sequenced for a study of blood T cell repertoires in COVID-19. For the study at large: The origin of the acute and convalescent COVID-19 samples was the United States, Italy and Spain. T cells, B-cell-depleted T cells, or PBMCs provided the cDNA or gDNA that served as material.

From germline, CDR1 is SGHRS and CDR2 YFSETQ. This CDR3 contains 16 residues. V dropped 0 bases and J dropped 0 bases, with 11 bases sitting between them. How the authors handled the data: Counts of nucleated cells, estimated from reference gene primer amplification, were obtained. TCRdb keeps only in-frame clones here, not all; method: immunoSEQ multiplex PCR. From that table come the V and J calls and clone size; the DNA was used to work out D and trimming. This table has roughly 100,000 clones, 88% appearing once. This clone was seen only a few times. The source is an elderly woman with active COVID-19. What was sequenced was peripheral blood. This chain joins TRBV5-1 and TRBJ2-3; no definite D call. For the CDR3, the DNA is TGCGCCAGCAGCTTGGCGCCAGCGAGTAGCACAGATACGCAGTATTTT. Encoded protein: CASSLAPASSTDTQYF.